The 8 T cell receptor beta chains in this list originate from one sample, sequenced in a study of T cell changes during pregnancy in multiple sclerosis. Method: immunoSEQ multiplex PCR; TCRdb's copy keeps in-frame clones and lacks some. The sample contains tens of thousands of clones, around 93% of which appear only once. The input for sequencing was peripheral blood, taken after pregnancy. These receptors were taken from a female donor with multiple sclerosis, enrolled in a pregnancy study.

This clone is a singleton in its sample. The chain couples TRBV6-1 to TRBJ1-2; the match to TRBD1 covers 7 bases. After removal of 3 bases from V and 4 bases from J, the junction contained 2 bases not matched to a gene. Germline V gives CDR1 MNHNS, CDR2 SASEGT. CDR3 length: 13 residues. CDR3 in DNA: TGTGCCAGCAGTGATGGGGACAGCTATGGCTACACCTTC. Translating gives CASSDGDSYGYTF.

The rearrangement links TRBV7-9 to TRBJ2-4; D might be TRBD1 (7 bases). Between the trimmed V and J ends, which lost 5 bases and 2 bases, there was a span of 13 bases. CDR3 size: 15 residues. CDR1 is SEHNR, CDR2 FQNEAQ, per germline (reference sequence). CDR3 sequence: CASSRSGGPKNIQYF. DNA of the CDR3: TGTGCCAGCAGCCGGTCAGGGGGGCCCAAAAACATTCAGTACTTC. The variable domain in full, completed from reference TRBV7-9 and TRBJ2-4, reads DTGVSQNPRHKITKRGQNVTFRCDPISEHNRLYWYRQTLGQGPEFLTYFQNEAQLEKSRLLSDRFSAERPKGSFSTLEIQRTEQGDSAMYLCASSRSGGPKNIQYFGAGTRLSVL.

The V gene is TRBV27, the J gene TRBJ1-3; TRBD1 matches 7 bases. V lost 4 bases to trimming and J lost 0 bases; unmatched junction nucleotides: 3. Germline CDR1 MNHEY, CDR2 SMNVEV (reference sequence). The CDR3 is 15 amino acids. CDR3 in amino acids: CASSSPGGSGNTIYF. CDR3 in DNA: TGTGCCAGCAGTTCTCCAGGGGGCTCTGGAAACACCATATATTTT.

This chain uses TRBV10-3 with TRBJ1-2; TRBD1 is a possible D gene (5 bases). Trimming removed 11 bases from V and 2 bases from J, with 12 bases in between. The CDR3 is 12 residues long. Looked up from germline, CDR1 is ENHRY and CDR2 is SYGVKD. CDR3 sequence reads: CAGGGPNYGYTF. CDR3 DNA sequence: TGTGCCGGGGGGGGTCCCAACTATGGCTACACCTTC.

This chain links TRBV10-3 with TRBJ2-3; tentative D call: TRBD2 (5 bases). The CDR3 covers 14 residues. Looked up from germline, CDR1 is ENHRY and CDR2 is SYGVKD. Trimming took off 11 bases at V and 2 bases at J, with 17 bases between the two ends. In DNA, the CDR3 is TGTGCCTCTCGGGAAGTTGGATACACAGATACGCAGTATTTT. The encoded protein is CASREVGYTDTQYF.

The chain is built from TRBV18 and TRBJ2-5; D is perhaps TRBD1 (6 bases). From germline, CDR1 is KGHSH and CDR2 LQKENI. V was cut by 1 base and J by 5 bases, with 8 bases left in between. There are 13 residues in the CDR3. The CDR3: CASSPHQGETQYF. CDR3 nucleotide sequence: TGTGCCAGCTCACCACATCAGGGGGAGACCCAGTACTTC.

The rearrangement uses TRBV4-3 and TRBJ1-1; TRBD1 matches at 7 bases. The germline V gene has CDR1 LGHNA and CDR2 YSLEER. Germline trimming cut 0 bases from V and 7 bases from J; bases unmatched to any gene: 5. The CDR3 is 14 residues long. The CDR3 DNA reads as TGCGCCAGCAGCCAAGATCCAGGGGGTATTGAAGCTTTCTTT. Translating it yields CASSQDPGGIEAFF.

The chain carries TRBV28 and TRBJ1-2; TRBD1 matches 8 bases. Germline V gene lookup returns CDR1 MDHEN and CDR2 SYDVKM. Trimming cost V 2 bases and J 7 bases; bases outside gene matches: 9. The CDR3 runs to 15 residues. This CDR3 is CASSLRAGGEFGYTF. CDR3 coding DNA: TGTGCCAGCAGTTTAAGGGCAGGGGGCGAATTTGGCTACACCTTC.